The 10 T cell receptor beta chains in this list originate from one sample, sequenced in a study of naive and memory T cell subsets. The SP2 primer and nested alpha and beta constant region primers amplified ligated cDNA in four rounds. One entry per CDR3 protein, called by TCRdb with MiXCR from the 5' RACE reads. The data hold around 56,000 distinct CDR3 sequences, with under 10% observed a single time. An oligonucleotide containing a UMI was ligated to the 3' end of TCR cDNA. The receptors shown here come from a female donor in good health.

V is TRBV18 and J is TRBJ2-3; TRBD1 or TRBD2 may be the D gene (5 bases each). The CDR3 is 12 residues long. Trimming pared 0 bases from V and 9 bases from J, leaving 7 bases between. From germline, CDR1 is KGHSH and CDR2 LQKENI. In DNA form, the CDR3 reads TGTGCCAGCTCACCACCTGAGGGGACGCAGTATTTT. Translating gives CASSPPEGTQYF.

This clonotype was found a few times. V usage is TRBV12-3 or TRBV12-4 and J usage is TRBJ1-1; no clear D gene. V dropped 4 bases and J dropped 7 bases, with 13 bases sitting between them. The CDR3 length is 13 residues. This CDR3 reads CASSSYRLSEAFF. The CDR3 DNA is TGTGCCAGCAGTTCCTACAGACTAAGTGAAGCTTTCTTT.

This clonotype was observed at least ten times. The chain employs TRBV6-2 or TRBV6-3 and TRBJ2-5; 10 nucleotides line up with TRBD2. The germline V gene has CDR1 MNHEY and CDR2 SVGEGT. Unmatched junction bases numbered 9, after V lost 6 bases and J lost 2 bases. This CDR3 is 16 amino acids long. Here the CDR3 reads CASRSALAGEQETQYF. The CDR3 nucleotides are TGTGCCAGCAGATCTGCCCTAGCGGGGGAGCAAGAGACCCAGTACTTC.

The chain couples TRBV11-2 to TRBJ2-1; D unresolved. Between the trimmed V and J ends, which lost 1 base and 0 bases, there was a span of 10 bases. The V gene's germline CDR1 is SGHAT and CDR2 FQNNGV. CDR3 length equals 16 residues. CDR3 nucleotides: TGTGCCAGCAGCTTAGGGTCTAGGAGCTCCTACAATGAGCAGTTCTTC. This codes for CASSLGSRSSYNEQFF.

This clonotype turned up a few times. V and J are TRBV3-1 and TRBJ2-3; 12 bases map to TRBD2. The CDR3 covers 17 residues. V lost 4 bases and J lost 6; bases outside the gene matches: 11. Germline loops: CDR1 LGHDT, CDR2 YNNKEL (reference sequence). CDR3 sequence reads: CASSPRKLAGGSDTQYF. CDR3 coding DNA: TGTGCCAGCAGCCCCCGAAAACTAGCGGGGGGTTCGGATACGCAGTATTTT.

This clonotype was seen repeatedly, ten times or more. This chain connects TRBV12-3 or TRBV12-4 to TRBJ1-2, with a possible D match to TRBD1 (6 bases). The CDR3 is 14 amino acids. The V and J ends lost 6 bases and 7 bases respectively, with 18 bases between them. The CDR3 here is CASSSQGRNRGYTF. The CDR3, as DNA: TGTGCCAGCAGCTCACAGGGCCGCAATCGTGGCTACACCTTC.

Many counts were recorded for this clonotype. The CDR3, as DNA: TGTGCCAGCAGCTTAACCGAGGGTACTGAAGCTTTCTTT. It codes for CASSLTEGTEAFF. The V and J genes are TRBV7-9 and TRBJ1-1; D gene uncertain. CDR1 SEHNR and CDR2 FQNEAQ come from the germline V gene (reference sequence). V shed 2 bases and J shed 5 bases, with 9 bases lying between them. The CDR3 is 13 residues long.

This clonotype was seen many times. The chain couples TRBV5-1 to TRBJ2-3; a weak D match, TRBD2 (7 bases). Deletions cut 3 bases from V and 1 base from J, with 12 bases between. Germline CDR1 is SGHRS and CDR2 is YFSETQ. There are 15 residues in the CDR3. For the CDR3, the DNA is TGCGCCAGCAGCTGGGGGGGCCTGGGCACAGATACGCAGTATTTT. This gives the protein CASSWGGLGTDTQYF.

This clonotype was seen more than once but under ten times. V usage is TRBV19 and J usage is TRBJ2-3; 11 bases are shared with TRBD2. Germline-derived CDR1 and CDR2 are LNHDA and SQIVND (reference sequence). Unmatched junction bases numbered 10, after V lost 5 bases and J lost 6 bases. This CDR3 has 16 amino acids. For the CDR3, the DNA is TGTGCCAGTAGTGCCCGACTAGCGGGGCGACGGGATACGCAGTATTTT. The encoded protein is CASSARLAGRRDTQYF.

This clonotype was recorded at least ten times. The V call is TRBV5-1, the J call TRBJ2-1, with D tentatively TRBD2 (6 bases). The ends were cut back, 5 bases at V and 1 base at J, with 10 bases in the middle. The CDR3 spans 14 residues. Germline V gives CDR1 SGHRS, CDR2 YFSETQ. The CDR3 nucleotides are TGCGCCAGCAGGTCGGGGGAGTCCTACAATGAGCAGTTCTTC. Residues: CASRSGESYNEQFF.